The 17 T cell receptor beta chains given below trace back to one sample, sequenced in a study of blood T cell repertoires in COVID-19. Sequencing was performed with immunoSEQ multiplex PCR; in TCRdb, only in-frame clones are kept and a portion is missing. Of some 320,000 clones listed, 90% are singletons. Sequencing was done on a sample of PBMCs or T cells enriched from blood (not recorded which). These receptors all stem from a man in his 60s who had recovered from COVID-19.

The chain links TRBV27 to TRBJ1-2; maybe TRBD1 (6 bases). V was pared by 0 bases and J by 8 bases, with 10 bases between. The germline V gene encodes CDR1 MNHEY and CDR2 SMNVEV (reference sequence). The CDR3 has 13 residues. The CDR3 reads CASSLSWTEGYTF. CDR3 nucleotide sequence: TGTGCCAGCAGTTTATCGTGGACAGAGGGCTACACCTTC.

This chain connects TRBV5-5 to TRBJ1-5; 11 nucleotides match TRBD1. The CDR3 sequence is 18 residues long. Germline-derived CDR1 and CDR2 are SGHKS and YYEKEE (reference sequence). After removal of 2 bases from V and 0 bases from J, the junction contained 7 bases not matched to a gene. Written as DNA, the CDR3 is TGTGCCAGCAGCTTCGGGACAGGGGGGCCTTATAGCAATCAGCCCCAGCATTTT. It specifies CASSFGTGGPYSNQPQHF.

This chain uses TRBV11-2 with TRBJ1-3; D unclear. CDR1 SGHAT and CDR2 FQNNGV come from the germline V gene. Trimming shortened V by 0 bases and J by 3 bases, and 12 bases separated the two germline ends. The CDR3 extends over 16 amino acids. Written as DNA, the CDR3 is TGTGCCAGCAGCTTAGATAGCGTCTGGTTTGGAAACACCATATATTTT. As protein: CASSLDSVWFGNTIYF.

This clone has a single count. The rearrangement uses TRBV30 and TRBJ1-5; TRBD1 is a possible D gene (5 bases). Germline V gene sequence: CDR1 GTSNPN, CDR2 SVGIG (reference sequence). V lost 2 bases and J 9 bases, leaving 11 bases between the germline ends. The CDR3 has 12 amino acids. For the CDR3, the DNA is TGTGCCTGGAGTTACAGGTACCCGCCCCAGCATTTT. This translates into CAWSYRYPPQHF. The full variable domain, its missing parts supplied by reference TRBV30 and TRBJ1-5, is SQTIHQWPATLVQPVGSPLSLECTVEGTSNPNLYWYRQAAGRGLQLLFYSVGIGQISSEVPQNLSASRPQDRQFILSSKKLLLSDSGFYLCAWSYRYPPQHFGDGTRLSIL.

This chain joins TRBV5-1 and TRBJ2-5; 13 bases map to TRBD2. Trimming took 3 bases from V and 5 from J; bases not matched to a gene: 10. Germline V lookup: CDR1 SGHRS, CDR2 YFSETQ. The CDR3 is 17 residues long. CDR3 protein: CASSSYPMTSGRETQYF. CDR3 in DNA: TGCGCCAGCAGCTCTTACCCGATGACTAGCGGGAGGGAGACCCAGTACTTC. Full variable domain (rest looked up from reference TRBV5-1 and TRBJ2-5): KAGVTQTPRYLIKTRGQQVTLSCSPISGHRSVSWYQQTPGQGLQFLFEYFSETQRNKGNFPGRFSGRQFSNSRSEMNVSTLELGDSALYLCASSSYPMTSGRETQYFGPGTRLLVL.

The chain has TRBV5-4 and TRBJ2-3; D is perhaps TRBD1 (6 bases). Per germline, CDR1 SGHNT and CDR2 YYREEE (reference sequence). Deletions cut 0 bases from V and 2 bases from J, with 13 bases between. The CDR3 length is 16 residues. The CDR3 here is CASSLAAGEYTDTQYF. The CDR3 bases are TGTGCCAGCAGCTTGGCTGCAGGGGAATACACAGATACGCAGTATTTT.

This clone appeared once. The V gene is TRBV6-6, the J gene TRBJ2-5; the match to TRBD1 covers 7 bases. The CDR3 is 14 amino acids. J gave up 5 bases and V 5 bases, and 8 bases lay outside the gene matches. CDR1 and CDR2 (germline): MNHNY, SVGAGI (reference sequence). CDR3 DNA sequence: TGTGCCAGCAGTCTGGGACAGCGACGGGAGACCCAGTACTTC. This translates into CASSLGQRRETQYF.

This chain connects TRBV5-5 to TRBJ2-3; D is unclear. The CDR3 covers 12 residues. V was pared by 4 bases and J by 6 bases, with 9 bases between. Germline CDR1 SGHKS, CDR2 YYEKEE (reference sequence). The DNA of the CDR3 is TGTGCCAGCAGCCTTTCCGTGGATACGCAGTATTTT. Translating it yields CASSLSVDTQYF.

The chain recombines TRBV5-6 with TRBJ1-5; weak D call: TRBD1 (5 bases). V lost 1 base, J lost 5 bases, and 10 bases lay in between. Germline CDR1 SGHDT, CDR2 YYEEEE. The CDR3 is 14 amino acids. CDR3 in DNA: TGTGCCAGCAGCTTGTTAGGGGTCGATCAGCCCCAGCATTTT. Translated, it gives CASSLLGVDQPQHF.

The J gene is TRBJ1-5, the V gene TRBV27; 7 bases match TRBD1. Germline lookup yields CDR1 MNHEY and CDR2 SMNVEV (reference sequence). With 6 bases clipped from V and 4 bases from J, the junction kept 9 bases outside the gene matches. The CDR3 runs to 15 residues. CDR3: CASSQSQGFNQPQHF. For the CDR3, the DNA is TGTGCCAGCAGCCAATCACAGGGGTTTAATCAGCCCCAGCATTTT.

The V call is TRBV28, the J call TRBJ2-7; possibly TRBD1 for D (6 bases). The CDR3 extends over 15 amino acids. Germline CDR1 and CDR2: MDHEN and SYDVKM. Trimming took 3 bases from V and 3 from J, leaving 15 bases between them. The CDR3 protein is CASSFRGTRIYEQYF. The CDR3 DNA follows: TGTGCCAGCAGTTTCCGAGGGACAAGAATCTACGAGCAGTACTTC.

The J gene is TRBJ1-1, the V gene TRBV6-5; D is perhaps TRBD1 (5 bases). Deletions cut 2 bases from V and 6 bases from J, with 13 bases between. The CDR3 runs to 14 residues. Germline loops: CDR1 MNHEY, CDR2 SVGAGI. The CDR3: CASSYSKGWPEAFF. As DNA, the CDR3 is TGTGCCAGCAGTTACAGTAAGGGGTGGCCTGAAGCTTTCTTT.

The V gene is TRBV7-6, the J gene TRBJ2-2, with TRBD2 matching 7 bases. The CDR3 sequence is 17 residues long. Germline trimming cut 2 bases from V and 2 bases from J; bases unmatched to any gene: 8. CDR1 is SGHVS and CDR2 is FNYEAQ in the germline V gene. The CDR3 nucleotides are TGTGCCAGCAGCTTATCGGTCGGGAGGTCAAACACCGGGGAGCTGTTTTTT. It encodes CASSLSVGRSNTGELFF.

This clone showed up just once. The sample holds other DNA sequences that translate to the same CDR3. The V gene is TRBV12-3 or TRBV12-4, the J gene TRBJ1-2; tentative D call: TRBD1 (5 bases). Deletions cut 3 bases from V and 4 bases from J, with 9 bases between. The CDR3 spans 13 residues. The CDR3 sequence: CASSFRGGYGYTF. The DNA for the CDR3 is TGTGCCAGCAGTTTTAGGGGCGGCTATGGCTACACCTTC.

The chain joins TRBV29-1 to TRBJ1-2; 9 nucleotides agree with TRBD1. CDR3 length: 12 residues. Germline CDR1 reads SQVTM; CDR2 reads ANQGSEA. V lost 7 bases to trimming and J lost 6 bases; unmatched junction nucleotides: 6. The CDR3 region is CSGGTGKDGYTF. The DNA for the CDR3 is TGCAGCGGAGGGACAGGGAAGGATGGCTACACCTTC. Full variable domain (remainder filled in from reference TRBV29-1 and TRBJ1-2): SAVISQKPSRDICQRGTSLTIQCQVDSQVTMMFWYRQQPGQSLTLIATANQGSEATYESGFVIDKFPISRPNLTFSTLTVSNMSPEDSSIYLCSGGTGKDGYTFGSGTRLTVV.

This clone has only one observation. The gene calls are TRBV4-2 and TRBJ2-1, with a tentative D call TRBD2 (6 bases). Per germline, CDR1 LGHNA and CDR2 YNFKEQ. Between the trimmed V and J ends, which lost 3 bases and 0 bases, there was a span of 15 bases. The CDR3 has 17 residues. CDR3 in amino acids: CASSHPGRLSSYNEQFF. In DNA, the CDR3 is TGTGCCAGCAGCCATCCCGGGAGATTAAGCTCCTACAATGAGCAGTTCTTC.

The chain couples TRBV5-4 to TRBJ2-3; no definite D call. V was clipped by 4 bases and J by 1 base, with 7 bases between them. The CDR3 contains 13 residues. CDR1 and CDR2 from the germline V gene are SGHNT and YYREEE (reference sequence). CDR3 sequence reads: CASSPVGTDTQYF. The DNA of the CDR3 is TGTGCCAGCAGCCCGGTGGGCACAGATACGCAGTATTTT.